The 19 T cell receptor beta chains reported below all come from one sample, sequenced in a study of CD8 T cell repertoires and HIV-1 epitope variants. Assay: immunoSEQ multiplex PCR; the TCRdb copy retains only in-frame clones and omits some. The sample gives several thousand clones, around three fifths of which show up once; roughly two fifths is in the top ten. These TCRs are of unknown antigen specificity. Source material: cultured CD8+ T cells derived from PBMCs. The receptors stem from a male donor with HIV.

This clone was counted between two and nine times. The rearrangement joins TRBV5-6 to TRBJ1-1; D is unresolved. Germline V gives CDR1 SGHDT, CDR2 YYEEEE. The CDR3 sequence is 14 residues long. The V gene lost 0 bases and the J gene lost 6 bases, with 12 bases spanning the gap. CDR3 loop: CASSLGESVPEAFF. DNA of the CDR3: TGTGCCAGCAGCTTGGGGGAATCCGTCCCTGAAGCTTTCTTT.

This clone was seen only a few times. The chain employs TRBV28 and TRBJ1-5; D ambiguous. Germline CDR1 and CDR2: MDHEN and SYDVKM. The CDR3 totals 13 residues. The V and J ends lost 11 bases and 0 bases respectively, with 11 bases between them. For the CDR3, the DNA is TGTGCCTCGGAGCGGCTTAGCAATCAGCCCCAGCATTTT. It specifies CASERLSNQPQHF.

This sequence joins TRBV28 and TRBJ2-2; D is undetermined. The length of the CDR3 is 12 residues. The V and J ends lost 6 bases and 1 base respectively, with 3 bases between them. Germline V gives CDR1 MDHEN, CDR2 SYDVKM. The CDR3 region has the DNA TGTGCCAGCAGGGAGAACACCGGGGAGCTGTTTTTT. It is translated as CASRENTGELFF. The full variable domain, in which reference TRBV28 and TRBJ2-2 provide the parts outside the CDR3, is DVKVTQSSRYLVKRTGEKVFLECVQDMDHENMFWYRQDPGLGLRLIYFSYDVKMKEKGDIPEGYSVSREKKERFSLILESASTNQTSMYLCASRENTGELFFGEGSRLTVL.

The gene calls are TRBV27 and TRBJ2-1; weak D call: TRBD1 (5 bases). Trimming removed 6 bases from V and 7 bases from J, with 7 bases in between. Germline loops: CDR1 MNHEY, CDR2 SMNVEV (reference sequence). The CDR3 is 11 amino acids. CDR3 nucleotides: TGTGCCAGCAGCCAGGGTAATGAGCAGTTCTTC. Encoded protein: CASSQGNEQFF.

V is TRBV4-2 and J is TRBJ2-1; the match to TRBD2 covers 11 bases. The CDR3 has 16 residues. Germline loops: CDR1 LGHNA, CDR2 YNFKEQ. V lost 4 bases, J lost 7 bases, and 9 bases stayed unmatched. CDR3 DNA: TGTGCCAGCAGCCCGAGGACTAGCGGGCGGAATAATGAGCAGTTCTTC. Protein product: CASSPRTSGRNNEQFF.

This chain links TRBV5-1 with TRBJ2-7; D gene unclear. Trimming cost V 6 bases and J 5 bases, with 21 bases left between them. The germline V gene has CDR1 SGHRS and CDR2 YFSETQ. This CDR3 spans 15 amino acids. CDR3 residues: CASTRAAAGSNEQYF. The CDR3 DNA follows: TGCGCCAGCACCCGGGCGGCGGCAGGCAGCAACGAGCAGTACTTC.

This chain joins TRBV27 and TRBJ1-2, with TRBD1 as a possible D gene (6 bases). This CDR3 comprises 15 residues. The germline V gene encodes CDR1 MNHEY and CDR2 SMNVEV (reference sequence). V was clipped by 6 bases and J by 6 bases, with 20 bases between them. In DNA, the CDR3 is TGTGCCAGCAGCCCCCCCAGGGGCGAGGGGCATGGCTACACCTTC. This sequence encodes CASSPPRGEGHGYTF.

V gene TRBV5-1 combines with J gene TRBJ1-6; the match to TRBD1 covers 9 bases. Germline loops: CDR1 SGHRS, CDR2 YFSETQ. The CDR3 extends over 14 amino acids. Losses at the gene ends were 5 bases for V and 9 bases for J; bases not matched to a gene: 6. CDR3 DNA sequence: TGCGCCAGCAGTCGGGGACAGGGTGGTTCACCCCTCCACTTT. Protein product: CASSRGQGGSPLHF.

This rearrangement joins TRBV2 to TRBJ2-3, with D possibly being TRBD2 (6 bases). The CDR3 spans 17 residues. Trimming removed 8 bases at V and 0 bases at J, with 21 bases between. Germline V lookup: CDR1 SNHLY, CDR2 FYNNEI. In nucleotides, the CDR3 is TGTGCCAGCTCGGGACCCTTTGGGAGGTCTAGCACAGATACGCAGTATTTT. It translates to CASSGPFGRSSTDTQYF. The full variable domain, completed using reference TRBV2 and TRBJ2-3, is EPEVTQTPSHQVTQMGQEVILRCVPISNHLYFYWYRQILGQKVEFLVSFYNNEISEKSEIFDDQFSVERPDGSNFTLKIRSTKLEDSAMYFCASSGPFGRSSTDTQYFGPGTRLTVL.

The chain couples TRBV4-1 to TRBJ2-1, with 11 positions matching TRBD2. CDR1 MGHRA and CDR2 YSYEKL come from the germline V gene. CDR3 length: 19 amino acids. The V and J ends lost 3 bases and 1 base, in that order; junction bases with no gene match: 11. The CDR3 sequence: CASSHRTSGSLISYNEQFF. The CDR3 coding sequence is TGCGCCAGCAGCCATCGAACTAGCGGGAGTTTAATATCCTACAATGAGCAGTTCTTC.

This clone appeared once. The chain recombines TRBV29-1 with TRBJ2-6, with D unclear. The CDR3 has 17 amino acids. Germline V gene sequence: CDR1 SQVTM, CDR2 ANQGSEA. V lost 0 bases and J lost 5, with 17 bases in between. The CDR3 bases are TGCAGCGTTGAAGAATGTAGCATACAAAGTCGGGCCAACGTCCTGACTTTC. It codes for CSVEECSIQSRANVLTF.

V is TRBV11-3 and J is TRBJ2-2, with no clear D. Between the trimmed V and J ends, which lost 2 bases and 5 bases, there was a span of 12 bases. This CDR3 is built from 15 residues. Per germline, CDR1 SGHNT and CDR2 YENEEA. The CDR3 loop reads CASSLTNTATGELFF. The CDR3 nucleotides are TGTGCCAGCAGCTTAACTAACACAGCGACCGGGGAGCTGTTTTTT.

V and J are TRBV9 and TRBJ2-3, with D perhaps matching TRBD2 (6 bases). Germline assignment: CDR1 SGDLS and CDR2 YYNGEE. The CDR3 consists of 15 residues. V was cut by 2 bases and J by 2 bases, with 12 bases left in between. The CDR3 spells CASSVLASYTDTQYF. CDR3 nucleotides: TGTGCCAGCAGCGTCCTAGCGAGCTACACAGATACGCAGTATTTT.

The chain recombines TRBV5-1 with TRBJ1-1, with a tentative D call TRBD1 (6 bases). CDR1 is SGHRS and CDR2 is YFSETQ in the germline V gene. Trimming removed 0 bases from V and 3 bases from J, with 21 bases in between. The CDR3 is 18 residues long. CDR3 nucleotide sequence: TGCGCCAGCAGCTTGGGACGGGGGCAGGACCATTCCCACACTGAAGCTTTCTTT. It specifies CASSLGRGQDHSHTEAFF. Full variable domain (remainder filled in from reference TRBV5-1 and TRBJ1-1): KAGVTQTPRYLIKTRGQQVTLSCSPISGHRSVSWYQQTPGQGLQFLFEYFSETQRNKGNFPGRFSGRQFSNSRSEMNVSTLELGDSALYLCASSLGRGQDHSHTEAFFGQGTRLTVV.

The CDR3, as DNA: TGTGCCAGCAGCCAAGGGACGCCTAGCACAGATACGCAGTATTTT. Amino acid sequence: CASSQGTPSTDTQYF. V is TRBV14 and J is TRBJ2-3; D not resolved. The CDR3 length is 15 residues. Trimming stripped 1 base from V and 0 bases from J, with 8 bases between. Germline loops: CDR1 SGHDN, CDR2 FVKESK.

The V gene is TRBV5-4, the J gene TRBJ2-5; TRBD1 matches 11 bases. Germline trimming cut 4 bases from V and 4 bases from J; bases unmatched to any gene: 6. Germline V gene sequence: CDR1 SGHNT, CDR2 YYREEE (reference sequence). This CDR3 is built from 15 residues. CDR3 protein: CASSAGQGAGETQYF. Here the CDR3 DNA reads TGTGCCAGCAGCGCCGGACAGGGGGCCGGAGAGACCCAGTACTTC. Drawing the rest from reference TRBV5-4 and TRBJ2-5, the complete variable domain is ETGVTQSPTHLIKTRGQQVTLRCSSQSGHNTVSWYQQALGQGPQFIFQYYREEENGRGNFPPRFSGLQFPNYSSELNVNALELDDSALYLCASSAGQGAGETQYFGPGTRLLVL.

The genes are TRBV6-5 and TRBJ1-1, with a tentative D call TRBD1 (5 bases). Germline-derived CDR1 and CDR2 are MNHEY and SVGAGI. Trimming took 3 bases from V and 4 from J, leaving 18 bases between them. This CDR3 contains 16 residues. The CDR3 coding sequence is TGTGCCAGCAGTTATAAAACAGGCCCCGGGGGCACTGAAGCTTTCTTT. Residues: CASSYKTGPGGTEAFF.

As regards this clone: This sample also contains other DNA sequences that code for the same CDR3. The V gene is TRBV7-9, the J gene TRBJ2-3; 8 bases align to TRBD1. Germline trimming cut 2 bases from V and 0 bases from J; bases unmatched to any gene: 1. Germline CDR1 is SEHNR and CDR2 is FQNEAQ (reference sequence). CDR3 size: 15 residues. The CDR3 protein is CASSLRTGSTDTQYF. The CDR3 coding sequence is TGTGCCAGCAGCTTACGGACAGGGAGCACAGATACGCAGTATTTT.

There are a few counts of this clone. V is TRBV19 and J is TRBJ2-6; D is uncertain. Trimming took 7 bases from V and 0 from J, leaving 16 bases between them. The V gene's germline CDR1 is LNHDA and CDR2 SQIVND (reference sequence). The CDR3 sequence is 17 residues long. CDR3 in amino acids: CASNQVASFSGANVLTF. In nucleotides, the CDR3 is TGTGCCAGTAACCAAGTTGCGTCTTTCTCTGGGGCCAACGTCCTGACTTTC.